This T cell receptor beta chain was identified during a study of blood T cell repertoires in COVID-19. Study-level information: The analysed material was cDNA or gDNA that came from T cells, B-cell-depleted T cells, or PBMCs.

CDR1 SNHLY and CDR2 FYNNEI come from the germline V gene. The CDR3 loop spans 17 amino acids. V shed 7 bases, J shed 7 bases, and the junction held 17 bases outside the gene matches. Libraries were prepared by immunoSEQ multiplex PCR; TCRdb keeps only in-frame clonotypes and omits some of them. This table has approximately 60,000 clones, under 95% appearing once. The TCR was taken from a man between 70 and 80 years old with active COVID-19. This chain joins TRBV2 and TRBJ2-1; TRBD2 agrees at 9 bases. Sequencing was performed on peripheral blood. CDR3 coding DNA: TGTGCCAGCATTCTCACCATACTAGCGGGCGCGGGAAATGAGCAGTTCTTC. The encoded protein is CASILTILAGAGNEQFF.